Presented here are 26 T cell receptor beta chains from one specimen sequenced in a study of blood T cells in healthy people across ages. Next came a second PCR, run for about 7 to 12 cycles, which used a sample-barcoded 5' primer along with a J-beta primer mix. TCRdb independently ran MiXCR on the 5' RACE reads; one entry per CDR3 protein. Among approximately 800,000 distinct CDR3 sequences listed, about 47% were seen once. The sample taken for sequencing was blood. The receptors come from a man aged 80 or over in good health.

The chain joins TRBV7-3 to TRBJ2-3, with TRBD2 matching 10 bases. Germline CDR1 SGHTA, CDR2 FQGTGA. The CDR3 extends over 16 amino acids. The V and J ends lost 5 bases and 7 bases, in that order; junction bases with no gene match: 12. This CDR3 reads CASSLNSAGGIYTQYF. CDR3 DNA sequence: TGTGCCAGCAGCCTCAACTCAGCGGGGGGGATATATACGCAGTATTTT.

V gene TRBV5-1 combines with J gene TRBJ2-3, with 8 bases identical to TRBD2. The germline V gene encodes CDR1 SGHRS and CDR2 YFSETQ. CDR3 length: 15 amino acids. V gave up 4 bases and J gave up 3 bases; unmatched junction bases: 7. The CDR3 here is CASSETAGETDTQYF. The CDR3 DNA reads TGCGCCAGCAGCGAAACAGCGGGGGAAACAGATACGCAGTATTTT.

The chain employs TRBV7-6 and TRBJ1-1; unclear D gene. The germline V gene encodes CDR1 SGHVS and CDR2 FNYEAQ. Trimming took 0 bases from V and 1 from J, leaving 6 bases between them. This CDR3 spans 14 amino acids. DNA for the CDR3: TGTGCCAGCAGCTTAGCAGCGTCGAACACTGAAGCTTTCTTT. This codes for CASSLAASNTEAFF.

This clonotype has ten or more counts. This rearrangement joins TRBV29-1 to TRBJ2-5, with a weak D call TRBD1 (5 bases). V lost 1 base and J lost 0, with 9 bases in between. The germline gives CDR1 SQVTM, CDR2 ANQGSEA. The CDR3 has 14 amino acids. This CDR3 reads CSVEGSGYQETQYF. DNA of the CDR3: TGCAGCGTTGAAGGTTCAGGGTACCAAGAGACCCAGTACTTC.

This rearrangement joins TRBV25-1 to TRBJ1-2, with D possibly matching TRBD1 (5 bases). Germline V gene lookup returns CDR1 MGHDK and CDR2 SYGVNS. The V and J ends lost 4 bases and 8 bases respectively, with 14 bases between them. The CDR3 covers 13 residues. CDR3 sequence reads: CASSAQGVEGYTF. CDR3 DNA sequence: TGTGCCAGCAGTGCCCAGGGTGTCGAGGGCTACACCTTC.

The J gene is TRBJ2-2, the V gene TRBV24-1; D tentatively reads TRBD1 or TRBD2 (5 bases each). With 4 bases removed from V and 6 bases from J, the gap between germline ends came to 11 bases. Germline loops: CDR1 KGHDR, CDR2 SFDVKD. The CDR3 runs 14 residues. The CDR3 reads CATSDGTRAGELFF. The CDR3 DNA reads as TGTGCCACCAGTGACGGGACCCGCGCCGGGGAGCTGTTTTTT.

This clonotype was picked up one time. This chain joins TRBV6-1 and TRBJ1-2; 8 bases are a match to TRBD1. Looked up from germline, CDR1 is MNHNS and CDR2 is SASEGT. Trimming removed 7 bases from V and 3 bases from J; junction bases left unmatched: 7. The CDR3 is 14 amino acids. CDR3 in DNA: TGTGCCAGCATCTATCCGGACAGGGACTATGGCTACACCTTC. This gives the protein CASIYPDRDYGYTF.

V usage is TRBV7-2 and J usage is TRBJ2-5; 8 bases align to TRBD2. This CDR3 contains 14 residues. Per the germline V gene, CDR1 is SGHTA and CDR2 is FQGNSA. The V gene end was trimmed by 3 bases and the J gene end by 5 bases; junction bases not matched to a gene: 5. The CDR3 coding sequence is TGTGCCAGCAGCTTTCCGGGGGGGCGGGAGACCCAGTACTTC. Residues: CASSFPGGRETQYF.

This clonotype was counted between two and nine times. V and J are TRBV24-1 and TRBJ2-2; no reliable D call. CDR1 KGHDR and CDR2 SFDVKD come from the germline V gene. Trimming stripped 7 bases from V and 6 bases from J, with 5 bases between. The CDR3 contains 11 residues. The DNA of the CDR3 is TGTGCCACCAGGGGCTCCGGGGAGCTGTTTTTT. Translated: CATRGSGELFF.

This clonotype has more than one count but fewer than ten. This chain joins TRBV2 and TRBJ2-3; D tentatively reads TRBD1 or TRBD2 (5 bases each). The length of the CDR3 is 18 residues. The germline V gene has CDR1 SNHLY and CDR2 FYNNEI. V was pared by 8 bases and J by 5 bases, with 29 bases between. CDR3 in amino acids: CASSTPGTFEWSRDTQYF. The DNA of the CDR3 is TGTGCCAGCTCAACCCCCGGGACCTTCGAGTGGTCCCGAGATACGCAGTATTTT. Full variable domain (remainder filled in from reference TRBV2 and TRBJ2-3): EPEVTQTPSHQVTQMGQEVILRCVPISNHLYFYWYRQILGQKVEFLVSFYNNEISEKSEIFDDQFSVERPDGSNFTLKIRSTKLEDSAMYFCASSTPGTFEWSRDTQYFGPGTRLTVL.

The rearrangement uses TRBV25-1 and TRBJ2-1; D might be TRBD1 (5 bases). Trimming took off 6 bases at V and 8 bases at J, with 14 bases between the two ends. Germline V gives CDR1 MGHDK, CDR2 SYGVNS. This CDR3 has 13 residues. CDR3 DNA sequence: TGTGCCAGCAGGGGGCGGCCTTACGATGAGCAGTTCTTC. It codes for CASRGRPYDEQFF.

The chain carries TRBV28 and TRBJ2-7; 7 positions agree with TRBD2. This CDR3 comprises 15 residues. Germline V gives CDR1 MDHEN, CDR2 SYDVKM. V shed 6 bases, J shed 4 bases, and the junction held 12 bases outside the gene matches. The CDR3 region is CASSLQTSVAYEQYF. CDR3 sequence (DNA): TGTGCCAGCAGCCTCCAAACTAGCGTCGCGTACGAGCAGTACTTC. Filled out from reference TRBV28 and TRBJ2-7, the complete variable domain reads DVKVTQSSRYLVKRTGEKVFLECVQDMDHENMFWYRQDPGLGLRLIYFSYDVKMKEKGDIPEGYSVSREKKERFSLILESASTNQTSMYLCASSLQTSVAYEQYFGPGTRLTVT.

This clonotype was seen many times. V is TRBV20-1 and J is TRBJ2-7; TRBD2 aligns across 10 bases. The V gene end was trimmed by 4 bases and the J gene end by 5 bases; junction bases not matched to a gene: 11. From germline, CDR1 is DFQATT and CDR2 SNEGSKA (reference sequence). This CDR3 region has 15 residues. The CDR3 DNA reads TGCAGTGCTATCTTGACTAGCGGGCCAGGAAACGAGCAGTACTTC. It specifies CSAILTSGPGNEQYF.

This sequence joins TRBV20-1 and TRBJ2-1; D perhaps matches TRBD2 (6 bases). Matching the DNA end better, TRBJ2-7 makes the J call doubtful. Germline V CDR1 and CDR2: DFQATT, SNEGSKA (reference sequence). The CDR3 runs 14 residues. The CDR3 nucleotides read TGCAGTGCTAGAGGCGGGGCGGGCTACAATGAGCAGTACTTC. It specifies CSARGGAGYNEQYF.

This clonotype came up many times. The chain uses TRBV20-1 and TRBJ2-1; TRBD1 or TRBD2 may be the D gene (5 bases each). Germline CDR1 is DFQATT and CDR2 is SNEGSKA (reference sequence). Trimming took off 0 bases at V and 4 bases at J, with 16 bases between the two ends. This CDR3 has 16 amino acids. The CDR3 reads CSARDRARENYNEQFF. The CDR3 DNA is TGCAGTGCTAGAGATCGAGCCAGGGAGAATTACAATGAGCAGTTCTTC.

V and J are TRBV29-1 and TRBJ2-5, with 7 bases that match TRBD2. Trimming at V came to 2 bases and at J to 5 bases, leaving 5 bases not matched to a gene. CDR3 size: 13 residues. Germline V lookup: CDR1 SQVTM, CDR2 ANQGSEA. As DNA, the CDR3 is TGCAGCGTTGAATTAACTAGCGCCGAGACCCAGTACTTC. Encoded protein: CSVELTSAETQYF.

The table lists this clonotype with a few counts. The chain has TRBV10-3 and TRBJ2-7; D is unclear. V was clipped by 6 bases and J by 1 base, with 10 bases between them. CDR1 is ENHRY, CDR2 SYGVKD, per germline. The CDR3 is 13 residues long. The CDR3 DNA sequence: TGTGCCATCAGAGGACGTCTTTCCTACGAGCAGTACTTC. Translating it yields CAIRGRLSYEQYF.

The chain carries TRBV6-6 and TRBJ2-1, with 9 bases fitting TRBD2. The DNA end lines up better with TRBJ2-7; the J call may be wrong. This CDR3 has 17 amino acids. CDR1 is MNHNY and CDR2 is SVGAGI in the germline V gene (reference sequence). Written as DNA, the CDR3 is TGTGCCAGCAGTTACTACATAGGGACTAGCAGATACAATGAGCAGTACTTC. Translating gives CASSYYIGTSRYNEQYF.

This clonotype was seen just once. The V call is TRBV4-2, the J call TRBJ2-3; 8 bases are a match to TRBD2. The CDR3 length is 18 residues. Germline V gene sequence: CDR1 LGHNA, CDR2 YNFKEQ. Unmatched junction bases numbered 10, after V lost 0 bases and J lost 2 bases. CDR3 nucleotide sequence: TGTGCCAGCAGCCAAGATTGGGGCGGGGGGTCCTTCACAGATACGCAGTATTTT. Its translation: CASSQDWGGGSFTDTQYF.

In its sample, this clonotype was seen a few times. V and J are TRBV9 and TRBJ2-5, with D perhaps assigned TRBD1 or TRBD2 (6 bases each). Judging by the DNA end, TRBJ2-7 fits better; the J call may be wrong. CDR1 SGDLS and CDR2 YYNGEE come from the germline V gene. This CDR3 contains 16 residues. CDR3: CASSVGLGGPTYEQYF. The CDR3 nucleotides are TGTGCCAGCAGCGTAGGATTAGGGGGGCCAACCTACGAGCAGTACTTC.

This chain joins TRBV6-2 or TRBV6-3 and TRBJ2-7; 12 bases agree with TRBD2. With V trimmed by 2 bases and J by 3 bases, 8 bases remained unmatched. Per germline, CDR1 MNHEY and CDR2 SVGEGT. There are 17 residues in the CDR3. CDR3 bases: TGTGCCAGCAGTTACGCGACTAGCGGGAGTGTGGGCTACGAGCAGTACTTC. Encoded protein: CASSYATSGSVGYEQYF.

V and J are TRBV7-2 and TRBJ2-4; D tentatively reads TRBD1 or TRBD2 (5 bases each). CDR1 is SGHTA, CDR2 FQGNSA, per germline. The CDR3 has 14 amino acids. V shed 5 bases and J shed 6 bases, with 14 bases lying between them. The CDR3 here is CASSRGVQGNIQYF. CDR3 DNA: TGTGCCAGCAGCCGGGGAGTGCAGGGAAACATTCAGTACTTC. Together with reference TRBV7-2 and TRBJ2-4, the CDR3 gives the full variable domain: GAGVSQSPSNKVTEKGKDVELRCDPISGHTALYWYRQSLGQGLEFLIYFQGNSAPDKSGLPSDRFSAERTGGSVSTLTIQRTQQEDSAVYLCASSRGVQGNIQYFGAGTRLSVL.

The chain couples TRBV7-3 to TRBJ2-1; D is possibly TRBD2 (6 bases). CDR3 length: 14 residues. Between the trimmed V and J ends, which lost 2 bases and 9 bases, there was a span of 14 bases. Germline V lookup: CDR1 SGHTA, CDR2 FQGTGA. CDR3 DNA sequence: TGTGCCAGCAGCTTAGATGCTAGCGTCACTGAGCAGTTCTTC. Protein: CASSLDASVTEQFF.

This clonotype was seen a few times. The V call is TRBV4-1, the J call TRBJ2-1, with TRBD2 matching over 14 bases. The CDR3 covers 18 residues. From germline, CDR1 is MGHRA and CDR2 YSYEKL. The V and J ends lost 1 base and 3 bases, in that order; junction bases with no gene match: 5. CDR3 region: CASSQGLAGGPYYNEQFF. CDR3 DNA: TGCGCCAGCAGCCAAGGACTAGCGGGAGGGCCTTACTACAATGAGCAGTTCTTC.

The V and J genes are TRBV12-3 or TRBV12-4 and TRBJ2-7, with 12 bases matching TRBD2. The closer fit of TRBJ2-1 to the DNA end suggests the J call may be wrong. This CDR3 has 15 residues. The CDR3 DNA reads TGTGCCAGCAGTACAACGACTAGCGGGAGTAAGACCCAGTTCTTC. It codes for CASSTTTSGSKTQFF.

This chain uses TRBV5-1 with TRBJ2-1; 8 nucleotides match TRBD2. Germline V CDR1 and CDR2: SGHRS, YFSETQ. This CDR3 is built from 14 residues. Losses at the gene ends were 5 bases for V and 4 bases for J; bases not matched to a gene: 5. CDR3 DNA: TGCGCCAGCAGAGCGGGAGTTGGGTACAATGAGCAGTTCTTC. Amino acids: CASRAGVGYNEQFF. The full variable domain, in which reference TRBV5-1 and TRBJ2-1 provide the parts outside the CDR3, is KAGVTQTPRYLIKTRGQQVTLSCSPISGHRSVSWYQQTPGQGLQFLFEYFSETQRNKGNFPGRFSGRQFSNSRSEMNVSTLELGDSALYLCASRAGVGYNEQFFGPGTRLTVL.